The next 10 T cell receptor beta chains were all read from a single sample in a study of T cell responses to AZD1222 COVID-19 vaccine. Measured with immunoSEQ multiplex PCR; TCRdb has only the in-frame clones, and not every one. Of 250,000 or so clones in the sample, roughly 93% are singletons; the top ten hold about 0.5%. The source was peripheral blood, collected on day 0 of AZD1222 vaccination. Receptor source: an adult in good health.

This chain connects TRBV6-2 or TRBV6-3 to TRBJ2-7, with 8 bases aligning to TRBD1. The CDR3 is 17 amino acids. Germline V gives CDR1 MNHEY, CDR2 SVGEGT. V lost 5 bases, J lost 1 base, and 13 bases stayed unmatched. Here the CDR3 DNA reads TGTGCCAGCAGTCTCGCGGCAGGGGGCCTGATATCCTACGAGCAGTACTTC. It codes for CASSLAAGGLISYEQYF.

The rearrangement uses TRBV15 and TRBJ2-5; weak D call: TRBD1 (5 bases). V was shortened by 1 base and J by 2 bases, with 5 bases between the two germline ends. The germline gives CDR1 LNHNV, CDR2 YYDKDF (reference sequence). CDR3 length: 13 amino acids. CDR3 DNA sequence: TGTGCCACCAGCAGAGGACAGCAAGAGACCCAGTACTTC. It specifies CATSRGQQETQYF. Filled out from reference TRBV15 and TRBJ2-5, the complete variable domain reads DAMVIQNPRYQVTQFGKPVTLSCSQTLNHNVMYWYQQKSSQAPKLLFHYYDKDFNNEADTPDNFQSRRPNTSFCFLDIRSPGLGDTAMYLCATSRGQQETQYFGPGTRLLVL.

V gene TRBV18 combines with J gene TRBJ1-6, with D hard to call. The germline CDR1 and CDR2 sequences are KGHSH and LQKENI. Deletions cut 2 bases from V and 0 bases from J, with 5 bases between. The CDR3 has 15 residues. CDR3 sequence (DNA): TGTGCCAGCTCACCAACAGTCTCCTATAATTCACCCCTCCACTTT. Protein sequence: CASSPTVSYNSPLHF.

The V gene is TRBV7-9, the J gene TRBJ2-3, with D tentatively TRBD1 (6 bases). V lost 3 bases and J lost 2, with 9 bases in between. This CDR3 region has 14 residues. The germline V gene has CDR1 SEHNR and CDR2 FQNEAQ (reference sequence). In DNA form, the CDR3 reads TGTGCCAGCAGCTTTCGACAGGTCACAGATACGCAGTATTTT. It specifies CASSFRQVTDTQYF. Drawing the rest from reference TRBV7-9 and TRBJ2-3, the complete variable domain is DTGVSQNPRHKITKRGQNVTFRCDPISEHNRLYWYRQTLGQGPEFLTYFQNEAQLEKSRLLSDRFSAERPKGSFSTLEIQRTEQGDSAMYLCASSFRQVTDTQYFGPGTRLTVL.

The J gene is TRBJ1-1, the V gene TRBV28; 9 bases are shared with TRBD1. CDR1 is MDHEN and CDR2 is SYDVKM in the germline V gene. With 2 bases clipped from V and 4 bases from J, the junction kept 8 bases outside the gene matches. The CDR3 consists of 16 residues. The CDR3 bases are TGTGCCAGCAGTTTACCGGGACAGGGAGGTCGCACTGAAGCTTTCTTT. Its translation: CASSLPGQGGRTEAFF.

The V and J genes are TRBV6-4 and TRBJ2-1; 7 nucleotides line up with TRBD2. Trimming took 0 bases from V and 6 from J; bases not matched to a gene: 8. The CDR3 totals 16 residues. Per the germline V gene, CDR1 is MRHNA and CDR2 is SNTAGT. The CDR3 sequence: CASSDSGAGFFNEQFF. The DNA for the CDR3 is TGTGCCAGCAGTGACTCTGGAGCGGGGTTTTTCAATGAGCAGTTCTTC.

The chain couples TRBV19 to TRBJ1-4; no firm D call. Germline loops: CDR1 LNHDA, CDR2 SQIVND (reference sequence). The CDR3 extends over 13 amino acids. Trimming took 6 bases from V and 3 from J, leaving 8 bases between them. DNA for the CDR3: TGTGCCAGTAGGAGGACCCCTAATGAAAAACTGTTTTTT. Its protein is CASRRTPNEKLFF.

V and J are TRBV27 and TRBJ2-7; the match to TRBD1 covers 11 bases. Looked up from germline, CDR1 is MNHEY and CDR2 is SMNVEV (reference sequence). CDR3 length: 14 residues. After removal of 4 bases from V and 6 bases from J, the junction contained 5 bases not matched to a gene. CDR3 region: CASSSGQGEGEQYF. CDR3 in DNA: TGTGCCAGCAGTTCGGGACAGGGGGAAGGCGAGCAGTACTTC.

The chain links TRBV27 to TRBJ1-1; D might be TRBD1 (5 bases). Trimming pared 6 bases from V and 1 base from J, leaving 12 bases between. Germline V gene lookup returns CDR1 MNHEY and CDR2 SMNVEV (reference sequence). This CDR3 contains 14 residues. CDR3 protein: CASSPGTGNTEAFF. CDR3 sequence (DNA): TGTGCCAGCAGCCCCGGCACAGGGAACACTGAAGCTTTCTTT.

This chain links TRBV6-5 with TRBJ2-1, with TRBD2 identical over 10 bases. Germline V gene lookup returns CDR1 MNHEY and CDR2 SVGAGI. Trimming at V came to 7 bases and at J to 4 bases, leaving 7 bases not matched to a gene. The CDR3 consists of 15 residues. This chain's CDR3 is CASNQRGGLYNEQFF. The CDR3 DNA sequence: TGTGCCAGCAACCAGCGGGGGGGCTTGTACAATGAGCAGTTCTTC.